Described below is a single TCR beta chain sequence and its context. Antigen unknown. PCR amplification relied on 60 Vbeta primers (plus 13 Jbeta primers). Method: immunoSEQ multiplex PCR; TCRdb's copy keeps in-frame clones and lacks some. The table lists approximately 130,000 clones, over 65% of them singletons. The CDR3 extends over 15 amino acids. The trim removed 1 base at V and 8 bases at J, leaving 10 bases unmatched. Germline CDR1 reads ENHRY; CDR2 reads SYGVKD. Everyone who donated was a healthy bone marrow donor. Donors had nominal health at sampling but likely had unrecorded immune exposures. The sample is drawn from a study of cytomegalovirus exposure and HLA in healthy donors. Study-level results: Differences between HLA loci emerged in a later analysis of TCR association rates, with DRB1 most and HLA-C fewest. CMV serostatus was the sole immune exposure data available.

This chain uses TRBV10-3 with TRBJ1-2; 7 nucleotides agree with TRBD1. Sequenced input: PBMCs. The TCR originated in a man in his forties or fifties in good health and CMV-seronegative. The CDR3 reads CAISELQGPTHGYTF. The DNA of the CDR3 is TGTGCCATCAGTGAGTTACAGGGGCCTACGCACGGCTACACCTTC.